This is a list of T cell receptor beta chains from one sample in a study of blood T cell repertoires in COVID-19. The repertoire was sequenced with immunoSEQ multiplex PCR; TCRdb's copy has only in-frame clones and lacks some. The sample has approximately 150,000 clones, over 80% seen once. The specimen was peripheral blood. Receptors originate from a woman aged 50 to 65 with acute or convalescent COVID-19. Both conserved end residues are trimmed from each CDR3.

>TRBV4-2|TRBJ1-2
ASSQVGGIYGYT
>TRBV6-5|TRBJ1-1
ATRSYTGVWEAF
>TRBV11-2|TRBJ2-5
ASSFYRGTLGSQETQY
>TRBV15|TRBJ1-2
ATSRDGGLLNYGYT
>TRBV11-2|TRBJ2-1
ASSSRAGEYNEQF
>TRBV6-5|TRBJ2-2
ASSPMEGRTGELF
>TRBV19|TRBJ1-1
ASSKYQDTEAF
>TRBV7-3|TRBJ2-1
ASSSRLAGGEEQF
>TRBV7-9|TRBJ2-7
ASGGGALFSYEQY
>TRBV9|TRBJ2-1
ASSVGSAGGPSYNEQF
>TRBV29-1|TRBJ1-1
SVGGQGMSTEAF
>TRBV5-1|TRBJ1-5
ASSKDTTNQPQH
>TRBV6-5|TRBJ1-2
ASSSTDAYGYT
>TRBV21-1|TRBJ2-1
AKPWGGDNEQF
>TRBV29-1|TRBJ1-1
SVVQNTEAF
>TRBV6-5|TRBJ1-2
ASTNRGILYGYT
>TRBV14|TRBJ2-7
ASSQDLGTGGRYEQY
>TRBV28|TRBJ1-5
ASSFRGQPFSQPQH
>TRBV7-7|TRBJ2-2
ASSPGTSLTGELF
>TRBV12-3/TRBV12-4|TRBJ1-1
ASSREAF
>TRBV7-2|TRBJ2-3
ASSFWRGTDTQY
>TRBV7-2|TRBJ2-2
ASRHPGGDRELF
>TRBV7-8|TRBJ2-1
ASSLDSGRGGF
>TRBV27|TRBJ2-1
ASSLRVAGDEQF
>TRBV11-2|TRBJ1-1
ASSLDLARVPRGTEAF
>TRBV5-6|TRBJ2-5
ASSLAGRGYQETQY
>TRBV5-1|TRBJ2-5
ASSLGEGETQY
>TRBV11-3|TRBJ1-4
ASSLRAEKLF
>TRBV7-6|TRBJ1-6
ASSLDRVPGSPLH
>TRBV2|TRBJ2-7
ASSRQGAREQY
>TRBV2|TRBJ1-1
ASGRDRGRTEAF
>TRBV19|TRBJ2-7
ASRGLAGSGYYEQY
>TRBV5-1|TRBJ1-6
ASSPLTGNGNSPLH
>TRBV11-3|TRBJ2-1
ASSLRTGTYNEQF
>TRBV28|TRBJ1-1
ASPGVGTEAF
>TRBV6-5|TRBJ1-5
ASRKGLGNQPQH
>TRBV20-1|TRBJ2-7
SASPRTSWSYEQY
>TRBV12-3/TRBV12-4|TRBJ1-1
ASSRPGATEAF